The next 25 T cell receptor beta chains were all read from a single sample in a study of blood T cell repertoires in COVID-19. Assay: immunoSEQ multiplex PCR; the TCRdb copy retains only in-frame clones and omits some. The table has around 40,000 clones, around 82% seen once. The sample comprised peripheral blood. The receptor source for this set is a woman of 80 years or more with active or convalescent COVID-19.

The gene calls are TRBV3-1 (or the pseudogene TRBV3-2) and TRBJ1-6; 7 nucleotides agree with TRBD1. The CDR3 is 15 residues long. CDR1 and CDR2 (germline): LGHDT, YNNKEL (reference sequence). The V segment lost 6 bases and the J segment 4 bases; nucleotides outside the gene matches: 6. The CDR3 reads CASSLRGQYNSPLHF. CDR3 DNA sequence: TGTGCCAGCAGTCTCCGGGGACAGTATAATTCACCCCTCCACTTT.

The V gene is TRBV3-1 (or the pseudogene TRBV3-2), the J gene TRBJ2-1; 12 bases are a match to TRBD2. This CDR3 is built from 15 residues. Germline V gives CDR1 LGHDT, CDR2 YNNKEL (reference sequence). Trimming removed 4 bases from V and 7 bases from J; junction bases left unmatched: 5. Here the CDR3 reads CASSPSGRARNEQFF. Here the CDR3 DNA reads TGTGCCAGCAGCCCTAGCGGGAGGGCCAGGAATGAGCAGTTCTTC.

This clone appeared once. The chain carries TRBV7-8 and TRBJ1-2, with 7 bases fitting TRBD1. There are 14 residues in the CDR3. Germline V gene sequence: CDR1 SGHVS, CDR2 FQNEAQ. With V trimmed by 1 base and J by 7 bases, 6 bases remained unmatched. The CDR3 spells CASSLGQGYGGYTF. The CDR3 DNA sequence: TGTGCCAGCAGCTTAGGACAGGGCTACGGTGGCTACACCTTC.

This sequence joins TRBV24-1 and TRBJ2-1, with 11 bases that match TRBD2. The CDR3 has 15 residues. Germline V gene sequence: CDR1 KGHDR, CDR2 SFDVKD. V shed 7 bases, J shed 5 bases, and the junction held 6 bases outside the gene matches. Here the CDR3 DNA reads TGTGCCACCAGCCTGGGACTAGCGGAAAACAATGAGCAGTTCTTC. Residues: CATSLGLAENNEQFF.

The V call is TRBV28, the J call TRBJ1-2, with 10 nucleotides matching TRBD1. CDR3 size: 16 residues. Trimming cost V 6 bases and J 4 bases; bases outside gene matches: 11. From germline, CDR1 is MDHEN and CDR2 SYDVKM. The chain's CDR3 is CASRTGGELGSYGYTF. The CDR3 DNA follows: TGTGCCAGCAGGACAGGGGGCGAGTTAGGGTCCTATGGCTACACCTTC.

This rearrangement joins TRBV28 to TRBJ1-4; D is perhaps TRBD1 (6 bases). Between the trimmed V and J ends, which lost 7 bases and 4 bases, there was a span of 19 bases. Germline V gene lookup returns CDR1 MDHEN and CDR2 SYDVKM. The CDR3 is made up of 16 amino acids. For the CDR3, the DNA is TGTGCCAGCACCCCCGCCAGGACAGCAGATAATGAAAAACTGTTTTTT. This sequence encodes CASTPARTADNEKLFF.

The chain has TRBV25-1 and TRBJ2-5; TRBD1 aligns across 7 bases. Germline V gene lookup returns CDR1 MGHDK and CDR2 SYGVNS. The ends lost 3 bases at V and 1 base at J; junction bases unmatched: 2. This CDR3 has 14 residues. CDR3 amino acids: CASSDWDSQETQYF. As DNA, the CDR3 is TGTGCCAGCAGTGATTGGGACAGCCAAGAGACCCAGTACTTC.

In this sample, this clone turned up once. The chain has TRBV4-2 and TRBJ1-2, with 7 bases matching TRBD1. V lost 4 bases to trimming and J lost 4 bases; unmatched junction nucleotides: 6. This CDR3 contains 14 residues. Per the germline V gene, CDR1 is LGHNA and CDR2 is YNFKEQ. The CDR3 protein is CASSRSGTAYGYTF. For the CDR3, the DNA is TGTGCCAGCAGCCGGTCCGGGACAGCCTATGGCTACACCTTC.

The chain employs TRBV11-2 and TRBJ2-7; 10 bases align to TRBD2. Germline V gene lookup returns CDR1 SGHAT and CDR2 FQNNGV. The CDR3 covers 16 residues. V lost 5 bases to trimming and J lost 2 bases; unmatched junction nucleotides: 9. CDR3 amino acids: CASSRLISGRTYEQYF. CDR3 in DNA: TGTGCCAGCAGCCGACTAATTAGCGGGAGGACCTACGAGCAGTACTTC.

The sample holds a few counts of this clone. The chain carries TRBV7-8 and TRBJ2-2, with D perhaps matching TRBD1 (5 bases). The CDR3 contains 16 residues. The germline gives CDR1 SGHVS, CDR2 FQNEAQ. V dropped 0 bases and J dropped 5 bases, with 13 bases sitting between them. As DNA, the CDR3 is TGTGCCAGCAGCTTAGCGACCCAGGGTTGGACCGGGGAGCTGTTTTTT. This sequence encodes CASSLATQGWTGELFF.

This rearrangement joins TRBV3-1 (or the pseudogene TRBV3-2) to TRBJ1-1, with a weak D call TRBD1 (5 bases). V shed 1 base and J shed 8 bases, with 8 bases lying between them. This CDR3 comprises 12 residues. Germline V lookup: CDR1 LGHDT, CDR2 YNNKEL (reference sequence). The chain's CDR3 is CASSQGGVEAFF. CDR3 sequence (DNA): TGTGCCAGCAGCCAAGGGGGCGTAGAAGCTTTCTTT.

The gene calls are TRBV11-2 and TRBJ2-1; 11 nucleotides match TRBD2. The V segment lost 6 bases and the J segment 7 bases; nucleotides outside the gene matches: 5. CDR3 size: 14 residues. The germline V gene encodes CDR1 SGHAT and CDR2 FQNNGV. The CDR3 loop reads CASRPGLAENEQFF. The DNA for the CDR3 is TGTGCCAGCAGGCCGGGACTAGCGGAAAATGAGCAGTTCTTC.

DNA of the CDR3: TGTGCCAGCAGTCGAGGGACTAGCGGGAGGAGGTTAGGGTACGAGCAGTACTTC. Translating gives CASSRGTSGRRLGYEQYF. The genes are TRBV7-2 and TRBJ2-7, with 15 bases identical to TRBD2. With 6 bases clipped from V and 4 bases from J, the junction kept 13 bases outside the gene matches. Germline CDR1 SGHTA, CDR2 FQGNSA. This CDR3 contains 18 residues.

V is TRBV3-1 (or the pseudogene TRBV3-2) and J is TRBJ2-7; 13 nucleotides align to TRBD2. Germline V gives CDR1 LGHDT, CDR2 YNNKEL (reference sequence). J gave up 6 bases and V 6 bases, and 5 bases lay outside the gene matches. The CDR3 totals 14 residues. The CDR3 DNA reads TGTGCCAGCAGTCTCACTAGCGGGAGGGCCGAGCAGTACTTC. This encodes CASSLTSGRAEQYF.

Only a few counts were recorded for this clone. V and J are TRBV9 and TRBJ2-1; 11 bases line up with TRBD2. Germline trimming cut 4 bases from V and 5 bases from J; bases unmatched to any gene: 8. This CDR3 spans 16 amino acids. Germline CDR1 is SGDLS and CDR2 is YYNGEE. CDR3 protein: CASSSTLAGGNNEQFF. The CDR3 DNA sequence: TGTGCCAGCAGCTCCACCTTAGCGGGAGGGAACAATGAGCAGTTCTTC.

The rearrangement joins TRBV5-5 to TRBJ2-1; 8 nucleotides align to TRBD2. CDR1 is SGHKS and CDR2 is YYEKEE in the germline V gene (reference sequence). Unmatched junction bases numbered 12, after V lost 4 bases and J lost 0 bases. The CDR3 runs to 18 residues. CDR3 sequence reads: CASSETEVAGSSYNEQFF. CDR3 DNA: TGTGCCAGCAGCGAGACGGAGGTAGCGGGAAGCTCCTACAATGAGCAGTTCTTC.

The CDR3 nucleotides are TGTGCCAGTACACAGGGGGCGGGCACTGAAGCTTTCTTT. Amino acids: CASTQGAGTEAFF. The rearrangement links TRBV12-3 or TRBV12-4 to TRBJ1-1; 9 nucleotides agree with TRBD1. The CDR3 is 13 amino acids. V dropped 9 bases and J dropped 4; count of bases not matched to a gene: 6.

The J gene is TRBJ2-3, the V gene TRBV5-1; TRBD1 agrees at 8 bases. The V segment lost 5 bases and the J segment 4 bases; nucleotides outside the gene matches: 9. From germline, CDR1 is SGHRS and CDR2 YFSETQ. The length of the CDR3 is 15 residues. The CDR3 spells CASSSTGVRADTQYF. For the CDR3, the DNA is TGCGCCAGCAGTTCGACAGGGGTGCGAGCAGATACGCAGTATTTT.

The chain carries TRBV28 and TRBJ2-1, with a tentative D call TRBD2 (6 bases). The CDR3 totals 15 residues. The germline V gene encodes CDR1 MDHEN and CDR2 SYDVKM. V gave up 4 bases and J gave up 1 base, with 11 bases separating them. The CDR3 region is CASSSGGPSYNEQFF. The CDR3 DNA sequence: TGTGCCAGCAGTTCCGGAGGGCCTTCCTACAATGAGCAGTTCTTC.

The V and J genes are TRBV6-5 and TRBJ1-4; 8 positions match TRBD1. After removal of 5 bases from V and 4 bases from J, the junction contained 3 bases not matched to a gene. Germline V lookup: CDR1 MNHEY, CDR2 SVGAGI. The CDR3 consists of 14 residues. The CDR3 region is CASSMDRVNEKLFF. In nucleotides, the CDR3 is TGTGCCAGCAGTATGGACAGGGTTAATGAAAAACTGTTTTTT.

This sequence joins TRBV3-1 (or the pseudogene TRBV3-2) and TRBJ1-6; tentative D call: TRBD1 (5 bases). Trimming took off 1 base at V and 8 bases at J, with 6 bases between the two ends. CDR1 and CDR2 from the germline V gene are LGHDT and YNNKEL (reference sequence). The CDR3 consists of 13 residues. DNA of the CDR3: TGTGCCAGCAGCCAAGTCAGGGATTCACCCCTCCACTTT. This encodes CASSQVRDSPLHF.

V and J are TRBV11-3 and TRBJ2-3; the match to TRBD2 covers 7 bases. Losses at the gene ends were 3 bases for V and 2 bases for J; bases not matched to a gene: 8. This CDR3 has 16 residues. Per the germline V gene, CDR1 is SGHNT and CDR2 is YENEEA. The CDR3 sequence: CASSLRGTSDTDTQYF. The DNA for the CDR3 is TGTGCCAGCAGCTTGCGGGGGACTTCGGACACAGATACGCAGTATTTT.

The chain uses TRBV19 and TRBJ2-1; 12 bases match TRBD1. Trimming at V came to 6 bases and at J to 7 bases, leaving 7 bases not matched to a gene. The CDR3 length is 15 residues. Germline V lookup: CDR1 LNHDA, CDR2 SQIVND (reference sequence). This CDR3 reads CASSVPGQGANEQFF. Written as DNA, the CDR3 is TGTGCCAGTAGCGTACCGGGACAGGGGGCGAATGAGCAGTTCTTC.

The chain has TRBV7-6 and TRBJ1-1; weak D call: TRBD1 (6 bases). The CDR3 runs to 14 residues. The germline V and J ends were trimmed by 4 bases and 0 bases, with 9 bases remaining between them. CDR1 and CDR2 from the germline V gene are SGHVS and FNYEAQ. The CDR3 sequence is CASSSGTLNTEAFF. In nucleotides, the CDR3 is TGTGCCAGCAGCTCCGGGACACTGAACACTGAAGCTTTCTTT.

This clone is a singleton in its sample. The CDR3 DNA is TGTGCCAGCAGCCAGGGACAGGGGGCCAGCTATGGCTACACCTTC. Translation gives CASSQGQGASYGYTF. The gene calls are TRBV3-1 (or the pseudogene TRBV3-2) and TRBJ1-2, with 12 bases matching TRBD1. Germline V gives CDR1 LGHDT, CDR2 YNNKEL (reference sequence). V gave up 3 bases and J gave up 4 bases; unmatched junction bases: 3. The CDR3 runs to 15 residues.